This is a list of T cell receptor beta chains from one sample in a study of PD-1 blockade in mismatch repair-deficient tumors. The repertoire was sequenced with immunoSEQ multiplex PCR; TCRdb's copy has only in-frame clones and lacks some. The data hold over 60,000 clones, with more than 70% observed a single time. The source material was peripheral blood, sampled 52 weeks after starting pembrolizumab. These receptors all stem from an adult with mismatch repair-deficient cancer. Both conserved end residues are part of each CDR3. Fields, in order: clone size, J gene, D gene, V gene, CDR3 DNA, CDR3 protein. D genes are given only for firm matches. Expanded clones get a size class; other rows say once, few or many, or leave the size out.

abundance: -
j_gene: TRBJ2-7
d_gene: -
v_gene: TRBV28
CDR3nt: TGCGCCAGCAGTTTATGGTTCGGGACCGCCTACGAGCAGTACTTC
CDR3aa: CASSLWFGTAYEQYF

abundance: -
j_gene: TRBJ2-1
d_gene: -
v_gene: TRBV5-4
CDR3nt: TGTGCCAGCAGCTTGGCCCGGGACCCTGGGAACAATGAGCAGTTCTTC
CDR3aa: CASSLARDPGNNEQFF

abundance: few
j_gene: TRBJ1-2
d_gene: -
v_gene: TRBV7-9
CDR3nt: TGTGCCAGCAGCTTAGGTTTAGGCGGGACGTATGGCTACACCTTC
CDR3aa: CASSLGLGGTYGYTF

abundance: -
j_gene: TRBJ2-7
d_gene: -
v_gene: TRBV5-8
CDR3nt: TGTGCCAGCAGCTTCGCCAGGGGCGGGTACGAGCAGTACTTC
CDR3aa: CASSFARGGYEQYF

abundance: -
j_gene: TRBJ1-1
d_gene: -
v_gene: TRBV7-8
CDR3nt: TGTGCCAGCAGCTTGAGACAGGTGGGACTGAACACTGAAGCTTTCTTT
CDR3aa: CASSLRQVGLNTEAFF

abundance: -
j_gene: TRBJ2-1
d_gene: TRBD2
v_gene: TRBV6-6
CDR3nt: TGTGCCAGCAGTAGCGGGAGGCCAAACAATGAGCAGTTCTTC
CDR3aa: CASSSGRPNNEQFF

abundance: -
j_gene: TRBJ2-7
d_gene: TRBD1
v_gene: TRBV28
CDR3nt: TGTGCCAGCAGTTTTGACAGGGCCCGAGAGCAGTACTTC
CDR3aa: CASSFDRAREQYF

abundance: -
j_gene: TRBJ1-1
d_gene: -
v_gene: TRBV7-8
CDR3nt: TGTGCCAGCAGCTTCACACCGGGAGAAAACACTGAAGCTTTCTTT
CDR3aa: CASSFTPGENTEAFF

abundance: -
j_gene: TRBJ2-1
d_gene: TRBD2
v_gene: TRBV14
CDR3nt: TGTGCCAGCAGTCCGTACGAGGTGCTAGCGGGAGTTAGGAATGAGCAGTTCTTC
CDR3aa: CASSPYEVLAGVRNEQFF

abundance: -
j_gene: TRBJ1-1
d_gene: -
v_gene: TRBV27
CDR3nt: TGTGCCAGCAGTCCTTCCGGCGGAGACATGAACACTGAAGCTTTCTTT
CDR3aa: CASSPSGGDMNTEAFF

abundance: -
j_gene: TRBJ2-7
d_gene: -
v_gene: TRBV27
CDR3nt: TGTGCCAGCAGTTTATCGACCAGAAGCTCCTACGAGCAGTACTTC
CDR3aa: CASSLSTRSSYEQYF

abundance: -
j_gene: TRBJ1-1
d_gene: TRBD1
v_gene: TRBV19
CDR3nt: TGTGCCAGTAGTATCTATGTCTACAGGGGGATTGAAGCTTTCTTT
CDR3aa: CASSIYVYRGIEAFF

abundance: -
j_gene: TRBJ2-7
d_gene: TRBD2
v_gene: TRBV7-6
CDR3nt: TGTGCCAGCAGCTTTGCTAGCGGGAGGGCGTACGAGCAGTACTTC
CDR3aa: CASSFASGRAYEQYF

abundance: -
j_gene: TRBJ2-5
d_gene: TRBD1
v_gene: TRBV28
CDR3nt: TGTGCCAGCAGTTTTGCCCGGGACAGGGGACTAGTACATACGGGTACCCAAGAGACCCAGTACTTC
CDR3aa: CASSFARDRGLVHTGTQETQYF

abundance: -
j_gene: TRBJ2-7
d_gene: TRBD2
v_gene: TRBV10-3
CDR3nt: TGTGCCATCAGTGAACTGACTAGCGCTTTCTCCTACGAGCAGTACTTC
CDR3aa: CAISELTSAFSYEQYF

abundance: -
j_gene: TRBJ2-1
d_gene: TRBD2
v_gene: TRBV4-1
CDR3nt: TGCGCCAGCAGCCGCGCAACCAATAGCGGGAGAAATCGGGGGGAGCAGTTCTTC
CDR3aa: CASSRATNSGRNRGEQFF

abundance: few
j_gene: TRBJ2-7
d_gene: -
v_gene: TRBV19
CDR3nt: TGTGCCAGTAGTTGGGCGGCCGCGGGGGAGCAGTACTTC
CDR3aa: CASSWAAAGEQYF

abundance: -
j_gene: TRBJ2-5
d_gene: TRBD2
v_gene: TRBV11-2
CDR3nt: TGTGCCAGCAGCTTAGATGCGGGAGGCCAGACCCAGTACTTC
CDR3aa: CASSLDAGGQTQYF

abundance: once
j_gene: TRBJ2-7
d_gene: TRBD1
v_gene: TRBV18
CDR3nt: TGTGCCAGCTCACCTCCGGGACAGGGCTACGAGCAGTACTTC
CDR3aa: CASSPPGQGYEQYF

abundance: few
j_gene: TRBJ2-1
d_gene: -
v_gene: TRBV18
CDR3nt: TGTGCCAGCTCACCACCGAGGCGGGCGGAGCAGTTCTTC
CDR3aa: CASSPPRRAEQFF

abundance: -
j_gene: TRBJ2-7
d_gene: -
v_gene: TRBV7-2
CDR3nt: TGTGCCAGCAGCTTAAGTGCAGGGGCCTACGAGCAGTACTTC
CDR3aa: CASSLSAGAYEQYF

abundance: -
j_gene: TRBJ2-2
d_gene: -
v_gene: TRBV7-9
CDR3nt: TGTGCCAGCAGCCTTGGTGGCACCGGGGAGCTGTTTTTT
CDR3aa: CASSLGGTGELFF

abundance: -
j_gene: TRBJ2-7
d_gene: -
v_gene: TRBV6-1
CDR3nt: TGTGCCAGCAGTGACTACGAGCAGTACTTC
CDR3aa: CASSDYEQYF

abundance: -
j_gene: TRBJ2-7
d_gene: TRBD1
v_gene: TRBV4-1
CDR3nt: TGCGCCAGCAGCCCGGGACAGATGTACGAGCAGTACTTC
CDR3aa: CASSPGQMYEQYF